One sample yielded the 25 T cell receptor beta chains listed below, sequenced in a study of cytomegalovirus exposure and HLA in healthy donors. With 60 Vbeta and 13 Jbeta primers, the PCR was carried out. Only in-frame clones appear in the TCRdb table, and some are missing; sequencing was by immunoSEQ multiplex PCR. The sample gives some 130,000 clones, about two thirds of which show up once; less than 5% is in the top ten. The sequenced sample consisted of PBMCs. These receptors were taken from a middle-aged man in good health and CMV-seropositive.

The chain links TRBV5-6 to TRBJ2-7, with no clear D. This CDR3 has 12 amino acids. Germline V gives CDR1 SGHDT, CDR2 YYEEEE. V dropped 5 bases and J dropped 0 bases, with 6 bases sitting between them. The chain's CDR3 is CASSFSSYEQYF. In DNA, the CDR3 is TGTGCCAGCAGTTTTAGCTCCTACGAGCAGTACTTC.

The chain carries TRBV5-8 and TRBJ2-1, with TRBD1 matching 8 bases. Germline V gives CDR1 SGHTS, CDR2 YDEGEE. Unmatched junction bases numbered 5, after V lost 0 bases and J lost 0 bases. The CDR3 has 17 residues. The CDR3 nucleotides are TGTGCCAGCAGCTTGGCGGGACAGGCATTCTCCTACAATGAGCAGTTCTTC. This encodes CASSLAGQAFSYNEQFF.

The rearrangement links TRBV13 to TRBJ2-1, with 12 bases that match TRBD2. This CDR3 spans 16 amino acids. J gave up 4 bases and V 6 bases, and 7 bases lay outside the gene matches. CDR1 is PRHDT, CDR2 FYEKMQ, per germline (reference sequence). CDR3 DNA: TGTGCCAGCAGGAAGAAGACTAGCGGGGGTTACAATGAGCAGTTCTTC. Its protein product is CASRKKTSGGYNEQFF.

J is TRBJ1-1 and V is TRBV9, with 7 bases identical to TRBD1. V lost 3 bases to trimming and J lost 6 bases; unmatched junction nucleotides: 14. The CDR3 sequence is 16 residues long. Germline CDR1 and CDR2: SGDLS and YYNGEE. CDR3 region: CASSAGEDRYFAEAFF. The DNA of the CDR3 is TGTGCCAGCAGCGCAGGCGAGGACAGGTATTTCGCTGAAGCTTTCTTT. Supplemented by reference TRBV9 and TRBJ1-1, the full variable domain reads DSGVTQTPKHLITATGQRVTLRCSPRSGDLSVYWYQQSLDQGLQFLIQYYNGEERAKGNILERFSAQQFPDLHSELNLSSLELGDSALYFCASSAGEDRYFAEAFFGQGTRLTVV.

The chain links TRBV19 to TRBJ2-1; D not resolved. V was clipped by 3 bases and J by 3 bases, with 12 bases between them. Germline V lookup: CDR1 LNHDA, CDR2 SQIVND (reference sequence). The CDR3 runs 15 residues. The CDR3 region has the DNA TGTGCCAGTAGTATGGGTCAGGCCGGCTACAATGAGCAGTTCTTC. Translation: CASSMGQAGYNEQFF.

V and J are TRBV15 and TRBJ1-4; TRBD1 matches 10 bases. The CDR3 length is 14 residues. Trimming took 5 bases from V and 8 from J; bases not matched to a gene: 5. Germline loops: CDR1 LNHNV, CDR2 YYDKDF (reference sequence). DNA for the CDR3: TGTGCCACCAGCCCTGACAGGGGGCGGGAAAAACTGTTTTTT. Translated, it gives CATSPDRGREKLFF.

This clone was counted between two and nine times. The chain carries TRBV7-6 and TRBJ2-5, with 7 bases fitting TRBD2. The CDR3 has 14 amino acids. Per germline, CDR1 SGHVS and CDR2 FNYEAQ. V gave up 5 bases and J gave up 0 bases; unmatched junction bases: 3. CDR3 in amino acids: CASSQTSHQETQYF. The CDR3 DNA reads TGTGCCAGCAGCCAGACTAGCCACCAAGAGACCCAGTACTTC.

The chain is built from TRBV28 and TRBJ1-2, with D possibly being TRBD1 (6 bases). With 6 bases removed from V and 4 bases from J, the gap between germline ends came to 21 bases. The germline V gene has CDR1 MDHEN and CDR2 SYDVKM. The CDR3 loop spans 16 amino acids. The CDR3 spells CASSPPGGGAIYGYTF. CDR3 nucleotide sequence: TGTGCCAGCAGCCCCCCGGGCGGGGGGGCCATCTATGGCTACACCTTC.

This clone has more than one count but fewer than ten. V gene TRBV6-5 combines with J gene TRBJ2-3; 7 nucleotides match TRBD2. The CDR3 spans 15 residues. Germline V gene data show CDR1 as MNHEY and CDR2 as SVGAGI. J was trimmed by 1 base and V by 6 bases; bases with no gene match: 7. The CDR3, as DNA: TGTGCCAGCAGCCCCGCGGGAGACGGCACAGATACGCAGTATTTT. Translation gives CASSPAGDGTDTQYF.

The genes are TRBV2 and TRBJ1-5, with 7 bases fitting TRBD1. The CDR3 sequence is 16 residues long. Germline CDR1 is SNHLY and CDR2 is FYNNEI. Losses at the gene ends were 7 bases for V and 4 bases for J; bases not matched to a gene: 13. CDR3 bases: TGTGCCAGCACTTCGTCCGGGGCAGGGGGTAATCAGCCCCAGCATTTT. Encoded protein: CASTSSGAGGNQPQHF.

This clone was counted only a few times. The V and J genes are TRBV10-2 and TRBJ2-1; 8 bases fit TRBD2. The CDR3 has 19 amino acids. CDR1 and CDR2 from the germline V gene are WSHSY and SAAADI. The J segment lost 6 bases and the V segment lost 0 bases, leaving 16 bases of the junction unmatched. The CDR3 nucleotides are TGCGCCAGCAGTGAGTCGCAAGTTCGGACTAGCCCAACCTTCAATGAGCAGTTCTTC. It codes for CASSESQVRTSPTFNEQFF.

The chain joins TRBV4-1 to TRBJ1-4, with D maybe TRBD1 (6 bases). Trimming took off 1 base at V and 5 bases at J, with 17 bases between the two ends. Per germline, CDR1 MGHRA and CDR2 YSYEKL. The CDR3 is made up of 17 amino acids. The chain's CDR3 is CASSQGAIWGRNEKLFF. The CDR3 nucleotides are TGCGCCAGCAGCCAAGGGGCGATCTGGGGGCGGAATGAAAAACTGTTTTTT.

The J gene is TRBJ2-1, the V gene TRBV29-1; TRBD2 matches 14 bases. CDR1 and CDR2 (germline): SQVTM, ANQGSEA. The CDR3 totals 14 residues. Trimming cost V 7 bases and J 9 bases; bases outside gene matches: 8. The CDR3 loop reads CSARLAGGYGEQFF. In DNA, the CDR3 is TGCAGCGCACGACTAGCGGGGGGGTATGGTGAGCAGTTCTTC.

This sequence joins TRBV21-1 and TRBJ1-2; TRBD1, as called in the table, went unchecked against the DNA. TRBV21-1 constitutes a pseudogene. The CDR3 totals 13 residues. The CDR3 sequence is CASSKDRLGGYTF. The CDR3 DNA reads TGTGCCAGCAGCAAGGACAGGCTTGGCGGCTACACCTTC.

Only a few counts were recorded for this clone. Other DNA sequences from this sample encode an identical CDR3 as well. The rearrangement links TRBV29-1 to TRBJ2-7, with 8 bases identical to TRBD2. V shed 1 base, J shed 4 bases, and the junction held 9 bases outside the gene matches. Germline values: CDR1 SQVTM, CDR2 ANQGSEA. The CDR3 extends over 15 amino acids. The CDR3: CSVEGESGSRYEQYF. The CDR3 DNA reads TGCAGCGTTGAAGGGGAAAGCGGGAGTCGATACGAGCAGTACTTC.

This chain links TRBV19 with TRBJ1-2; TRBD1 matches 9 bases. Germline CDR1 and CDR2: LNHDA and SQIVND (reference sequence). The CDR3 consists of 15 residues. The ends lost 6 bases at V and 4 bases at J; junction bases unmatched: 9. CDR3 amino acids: CASRSGQGRPYGYTF. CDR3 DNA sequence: TGTGCCAGTAGAAGCGGACAGGGGCGCCCCTATGGCTACACCTTC.

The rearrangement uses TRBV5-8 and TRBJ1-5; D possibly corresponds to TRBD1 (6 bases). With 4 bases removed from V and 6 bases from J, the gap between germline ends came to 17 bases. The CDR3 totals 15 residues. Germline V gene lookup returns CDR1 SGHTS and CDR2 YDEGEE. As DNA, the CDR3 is TGTGCCAGCAGCGCCCGGACAGTTCGCTCTCAGCCCCAGCATTTT. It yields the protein CASSARTVRSQPQHF.

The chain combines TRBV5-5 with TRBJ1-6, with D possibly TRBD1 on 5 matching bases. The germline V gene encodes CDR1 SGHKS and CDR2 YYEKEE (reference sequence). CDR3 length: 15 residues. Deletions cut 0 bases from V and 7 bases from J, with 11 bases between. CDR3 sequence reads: CASSLEFRVNSPLHF. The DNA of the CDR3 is TGTGCCAGCAGCTTGGAGTTCAGGGTGAATTCACCCCTCCACTTT.

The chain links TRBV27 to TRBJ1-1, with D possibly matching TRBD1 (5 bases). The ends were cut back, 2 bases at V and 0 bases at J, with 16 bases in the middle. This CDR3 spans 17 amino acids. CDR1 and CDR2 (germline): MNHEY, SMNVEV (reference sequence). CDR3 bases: TGTGCCAGCAGTTTAACCGCAGGGCGAAGCATGAACACTGAAGCTTTCTTT. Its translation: CASSLTAGRSMNTEAFF.

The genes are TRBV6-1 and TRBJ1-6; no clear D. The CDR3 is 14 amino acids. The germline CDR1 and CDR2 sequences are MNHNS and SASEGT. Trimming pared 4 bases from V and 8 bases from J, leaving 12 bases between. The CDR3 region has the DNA TGTGCCAGCAGTGCTCGGAGGGAGGATTCACCCCTCCACTTT. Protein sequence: CASSARREDSPLHF.

CDR3 bases: TGTGCCAGCAGTCGCGGGGGGGGGAACACTGAAGCTTTCTTT. It is translated as CASSRGGGNTEAFF. This chain connects TRBV11-3 to TRBJ1-1; tentative D call: TRBD1 (5 bases). Germline CDR1 and CDR2: SGHNT and YENEEA. This CDR3 has 14 residues. V lost 6 bases and J 1 base, leaving 12 bases between the germline ends.

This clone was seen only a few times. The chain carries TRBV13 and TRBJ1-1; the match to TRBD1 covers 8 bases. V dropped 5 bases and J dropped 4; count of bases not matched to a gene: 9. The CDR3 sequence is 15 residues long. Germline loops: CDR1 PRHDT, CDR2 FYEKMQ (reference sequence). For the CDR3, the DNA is TGTGCCAGCAGCCTCCGAAGGACAGGGCGCACTGAAGCTTTCTTT. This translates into CASSLRRTGRTEAFF.

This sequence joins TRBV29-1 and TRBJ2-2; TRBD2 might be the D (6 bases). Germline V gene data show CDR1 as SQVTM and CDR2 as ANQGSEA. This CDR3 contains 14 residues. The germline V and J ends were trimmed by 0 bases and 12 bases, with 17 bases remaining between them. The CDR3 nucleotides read TGCAGCGTTGAAGAGGATACGGGAGTGGGAAAGCTGTTTTTT. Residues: CSVEEDTGVGKLFF.

CDR3 bases: TGTGCCAGCAGGACTGACAGGGGGGATCAGCCCCAGCATTTT. Encoded protein: CASRTDRGDQPQHF. This rearrangement joins TRBV2 to TRBJ1-5; TRBD1 matches 9 bases. CDR1 is SNHLY, CDR2 FYNNEI, per germline. V shed 6 bases and J 5 bases; nucleotides not matched to a gene: 5. This CDR3 comprises 14 residues.

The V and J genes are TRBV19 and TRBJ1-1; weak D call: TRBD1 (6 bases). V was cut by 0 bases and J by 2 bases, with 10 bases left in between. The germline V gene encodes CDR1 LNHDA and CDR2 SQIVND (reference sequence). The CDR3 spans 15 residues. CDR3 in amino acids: CASSIDGTPNTEAFF. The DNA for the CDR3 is TGTGCCAGTAGTATAGATGGGACACCTAACACTGAAGCTTTCTTT.